A single sample gave rise to the 8 T cell receptor beta chains below, sequenced in a study of T cell repertoires in aging, cancer and after chemotherapy. A mixed TRB-A/B primer pool amplified rearranged TRB by multiplex touch-down PCR. From the multiplex PCR reads, TCRdb called clonotypes with MiXCR, one entry per CDR3 protein. The sample has about 3,100 distinct CDR3 sequences, less than 35% seen once; the top ten hold about 9.6%. Peripheral blood genomic DNA, not sorted cells or RNA, was the template. Sequencing input: blood. The receptors originated from a human donor with a solid tumor.

The CDR3 here is CASSRTSGTDTQYF. CDR3 sequence (DNA): TGCGCCAGCAGCAGGACTAGCGGCACAGATACGCAGTATTTT. The chain recombines TRBV5-1 with TRBJ2-3; 9 nucleotides align to TRBD2. The CDR3 consists of 14 residues. Germline CDR1 SGHRS, CDR2 YFSETQ. Trimming removed 4 bases from V and 1 base from J; junction bases left unmatched: 1.

The chain recombines TRBV27 with TRBJ2-3; 8 bases agree with TRBD2. The CDR3 consists of 18 residues. CDR1 is MNHEY, CDR2 SMNVEV, per germline (reference sequence). The ends lost 5 bases at V and 3 bases at J; junction bases unmatched: 16. The CDR3 DNA reads as TGTGCCAGCAGTGAAAGCCCCGTCAGCGGGAGTATGACAGATACGCAGTATTTT. Translated: CASSESPVSGSMTDTQYF.

To note about this clonotype: A read error may be the cause here, since a much bigger clone is one base away. This chain connects TRBV6-5 to TRBJ2-2; D is undetermined. Per the germline V gene, CDR1 is MNHEY and CDR2 is SVGAGI. The length of the CDR3 is 14 residues. The ends were cut back, 6 bases at V and 8 bases at J, with 16 bases in the middle. The CDR3 spells CASSLNLPLGELFF. The CDR3 bases are TGTGCCAGCAGCCTGAATCTTCCACTTGGGGAGCTGTTTTTT.

The chain couples TRBV20-1 to TRBJ2-1, with 8 bases lining up with TRBD2. Germline CDR1 reads DFQATT; CDR2 reads SNEGSKA (reference sequence). The CDR3 is 12 amino acids. Losses at the gene ends were 1 base for V and 10 bases for J; bases not matched to a gene: 3. CDR3 nucleotides: TGCAGTGCTAGAGGTCTAGCGGGCGAGCAGTTCTTC. Translating it yields CSARGLAGEQFF.

The chain couples TRBV12-3 or TRBV12-4 to TRBJ1-2, with D possibly TRBD1 on 6 matching bases. Trimming took off 6 bases at V and 3 bases at J, with 17 bases between the two ends. The CDR3 loop spans 15 amino acids. CDR3 sequence reads: CASSPPDRAHYGYTF. In DNA, the CDR3 is TGTGCCAGCAGCCCCCCGGACAGAGCCCACTATGGCTACACCTTC.

This clonotype was observed a handful of times. V gene TRBV6-2 or TRBV6-3 combines with J gene TRBJ2-2; D ambiguous. The CDR3 covers 14 residues. Trimming pared 10 bases from V and 1 base from J, leaving 13 bases between. Looked up from germline, CDR1 is MNHEY and CDR2 is SVGEGT. The CDR3 here is CAITDTLNTGELFF. CDR3 sequence (DNA): TGTGCCATCACAGACACCTTGAACACCGGGGAGCTGTTTTTT.

The rearrangement links TRBV24-1 to TRBJ1-5; D remains ambiguous. V lost 4 bases to trimming and J lost 5 bases, with 14 bases between them. CDR1 and CDR2 from the germline V gene are KGHDR and SFDVKD. This CDR3 has 15 residues. CDR3 nucleotides: TGTGCCACCAGTGACCCGGCGCGGGGAGATCAGCCCCAGCATTTT. Its protein is CATSDPARGDQPQHF.

This clonotype turned up a few times. The rearrangement joins TRBV24-1 to TRBJ1-4; 9 positions agree with TRBD1. This CDR3 contains 15 residues. Germline V gene lookup returns CDR1 KGHDR and CDR2 SFDVKD. Germline trimming cut 2 bases from V and 8 bases from J; bases unmatched to any gene: 5. CDR3 nucleotides: TGTGCCACCAGTGATTCAACAGGGGGCGCGGAAAAACTGTTTTTT. It yields the protein CATSDSTGGAEKLFF.